The clone carrying this T cell receptor (beta chain) was recorded a few times. V was clipped by 8 bases and J by 5 bases, with 19 bases between them. The germline CDR1 and CDR2 sequences are GTSNPN and SVGIG (reference sequence). The CDR3 is 14 amino acids. This entry is derived from a study of blood T cell repertoires in COVID-19. The overall study: Sites in the United States, Italy and Spain provided acute and convalescent COVID-19 samples. T cells, B-cell-depleted T cells, or PBMCs supplied cDNA or gDNA.

Libraries were prepared by immunoSEQ multiplex PCR; TCRdb keeps only in-frame clonotypes and omits some of them. The sample includes 150,000 or so clones, approximately 86% of them seen just once. The V and J genes are TRBV30 and TRBJ2-1, with TRBD1 as a possible D gene (6 bases). The sequencing sample was made of peripheral blood. This clonotype originated in a man in his sixties with acute or convalescent COVID-19. CDR3 DNA: TGTGCCGCTACTTTAGGGGGAGACCACAATGAGCAGTTCTTC. Translated, it gives CAATLGGDHNEQFF.